What follows are 14 T cell receptor beta chains derived from one specimen sequenced in a study of sequential checkpoint blockade in melanoma. Treatment in this sample: randomized to nivolumab then ipilimumab (arm A) or the reverse (arm B). Generated by immunoSEQ multiplex PCR, the TCRdb table keeps only in-frame clones and is missing some. The data contain more than 1,200 clones, around 25% of them singletons. Source: tumor tissue (inferred from file names), taken from a patient given nivolumab and ipilimumab in sequence. The receptors originated from a human donor with melanoma.

The CDR3 spells CSVGVRPNEKLFF. Here the CDR3 DNA reads TGCAGCGTTGGCGTGCGGCCCAATGAAAAACTGTTTTTT. The chain has TRBV29-1 and TRBJ1-4; the D is unclear. The V gene's germline CDR1 is SQVTM and CDR2 ANQGSEA. The V and J ends lost 4 bases and 5 bases respectively, with 11 bases between them. The CDR3 covers 13 residues.

This clone was seen a handful of times. The V gene is TRBV6-8, the J gene TRBJ2-5, with D unresolved. CDR1 and CDR2 from the germline V gene are MNHGY and SAAAGT. The V end lost 5 bases, the J end lost 2 bases, and 18 bases lay between the germline ends. CDR3 length: 16 amino acids. CDR3 DNA: TGTGCCAGCAGTCTCTTTAGACACATTCCTCAAGAGACCCAGTACTTC. This codes for CASSLFRHIPQETQYF.

This chain connects TRBV19 to TRBJ2-3; TRBD1 matches at 8 bases. Germline V gene lookup returns CDR1 LNHDA and CDR2 SQIVND (reference sequence). Unmatched junction bases numbered 17, after V lost 6 bases and J lost 3 bases. CDR3 length: 18 residues. The CDR3 region has the DNA TGTGCCAGTAGCCCGGACAGGGTATCATCTATTCGAACAGATACGCAGTATTTT. Amino acid sequence: CASSPDRVSSIRTDTQYF.

This clone has just a few counts. The chain uses TRBV9 and TRBJ2-7, with 7 bases aligning to TRBD2. CDR1 is SGDLS, CDR2 YYNGEE, per germline. The CDR3 spans 12 residues. The J segment lost 1 base and the V segment lost 7 bases, leaving 2 bases of the junction unmatched. CDR3 loop: CASGRESYEQYF. CDR3 DNA: TGTGCCAGCGGGCGGGAGTCCTACGAGCAGTACTTC.

As for this clone: Relative to the germline gene, one junction end is altered; a read error may explain this. The chain employs TRBV6-4 and TRBJ2-3; D possibly corresponds to TRBD1 (6 bases). Germline CDR1 MRHNA, CDR2 SNTAGT. The length of the CDR3 is 14 residues. For the CDR3, the DNA is TGTGCCATCAGTGTGGGGGCTTCCACAGATACGCAGTATTTT. Protein product: CAISVGASTDTQYF.

By sample fraction, this clone is medium-sized (0.01 to 0.1%). The chain has TRBV11-3 and TRBJ1-1, with D possibly being TRBD1 (6 bases). Trimming pared 4 bases from V and 1 base from J, leaving 10 bases between. The CDR3 runs to 14 residues. Germline CDR1 is SGHNT and CDR2 is YENEEA. The CDR3 loop is CASSSTGWNTEAFF. The CDR3, as DNA: TGTGCCAGCAGCTCGACAGGTTGGAACACTGAAGCTTTCTTT.

By share of the sample, this clone is medium-sized. The chain joins TRBV11-3 to TRBJ2-1; 12 bases align to TRBD2. The CDR3 sequence is 16 residues long. The germline gives CDR1 SGHNT, CDR2 YENEEA. V was pared by 2 bases and J by 7 bases, with 6 bases of the junction left unmatched. The CDR3 bases are TGTGCCAGCAGCTTATCTGGGACTAGCGGGCGTAATGAGCAGTTCTTC. Its protein product is CASSLSGTSGRNEQFF.

The J gene is TRBJ1-2, the V gene TRBV1; the table's D call, TRBD1, has no DNA check behind it. TRBV1 is classified as a pseudogene. The CDR3 is made up of 13 amino acids. CDR3 sequence (DNA): TGCGCCAGCAGCCAAGATGTCCATGGCGGCTACACCTTC. Translation: CASSQDVHGGYTF.

This clone has more than one count but fewer than ten. The V call is TRBV11-3, the J call TRBJ2-4, with TRBD2 matching 12 bases. CDR1 and CDR2 from the germline V gene are SGHNT and YENEEA. CDR3 size: 18 residues. Unmatched junction bases numbered 9, after V lost 5 bases and J lost 1 base. CDR3: CASSEGLAGAKAKNIQYF. The CDR3 nucleotides are TGTGCCAGCAGCGAGGGACTAGCGGGCGCCAAGGCCAAAAACATTCAGTACTTC. The full variable domain, its missing parts supplied by reference TRBV11-3 and TRBJ2-4, is EAGVVQSPRYKIIEKKQPVAFWCNPISGHNTLYWYLQNLGQGPELLIRYENEEAVDDSQLPKDRFSAERLKGVDSTLKIQPAELGDSAVYLCASSEGLAGAKAKNIQYFGAGTRLSVL.

This clone is labeled large (0.1 to 1%). The CDR3 coding sequence is TGTGCCAGCAGTTTGGATAGCAATCAGCCCCAGCATTTT. This codes for CASSLDSNQPQHF. The J gene is TRBJ1-5, the V gene TRBV28; D not certain. Per germline, CDR1 MDHEN and CDR2 SYDVKM. V lost 3 bases to trimming and J lost 0 bases, with 3 bases between them. This CDR3 is 13 amino acids long.

This chain links TRBV15 with TRBJ2-4; tentative D call: TRBD1 (5 bases). V was trimmed by 1 base and J by 4 bases, leaving 8 bases between them. Looked up from germline, CDR1 is LNHNV and CDR2 is YYDKDF (reference sequence). CDR3 length: 14 amino acids. The CDR3 nucleotides are TGTGCCACCAGCAGAGGGGCAGGGAAAAACATTCAGTACTTC. Translating it yields CATSRGAGKNIQYF.

This clone is classed as medium-sized (0.01 to 0.1%). V is TRBV7-5 and J is TRBJ2-7; the table names TRBD2, a call not compared with the DNA. TRBV7-5 is deemed a pseudogene. The CDR3 runs to 15 residues. In nucleotides, the CDR3 is TGTGCCAGCAGTAGATGGAGCGGGAGCTCCTACGAGCAGTACTTC. Its translation is CASSRWSGSSYEQYF.

This clone appeared a few times. V and J are TRBV11-3 and TRBJ2-7; 12 nucleotides match TRBD1. The trim removed 1 base at V and 7 bases at J, leaving 8 bases unmatched. The CDR3 totals 16 residues. The V gene's germline CDR1 is SGHNT and CDR2 YENEEA. In DNA, the CDR3 is TGTGCCAGCAGCTTAGTGAGGGGACAGGGGGCGGAAGAGCAGTACTTC. This gives the protein CASSLVRGQGAEEQYF.

The chain joins TRBV11-3 to TRBJ2-7; TRBD1 matches 10 bases. The CDR3 sequence is 15 residues long. With V trimmed by 5 bases and J by 3 bases, 7 bases remained unmatched. The germline gives CDR1 SGHNT, CDR2 YENEEA. The CDR3 reads CASSPTGGQHYEQYF. The CDR3 coding sequence is TGTGCCAGCAGCCCGACAGGGGGCCAGCACTACGAGCAGTACTTC.